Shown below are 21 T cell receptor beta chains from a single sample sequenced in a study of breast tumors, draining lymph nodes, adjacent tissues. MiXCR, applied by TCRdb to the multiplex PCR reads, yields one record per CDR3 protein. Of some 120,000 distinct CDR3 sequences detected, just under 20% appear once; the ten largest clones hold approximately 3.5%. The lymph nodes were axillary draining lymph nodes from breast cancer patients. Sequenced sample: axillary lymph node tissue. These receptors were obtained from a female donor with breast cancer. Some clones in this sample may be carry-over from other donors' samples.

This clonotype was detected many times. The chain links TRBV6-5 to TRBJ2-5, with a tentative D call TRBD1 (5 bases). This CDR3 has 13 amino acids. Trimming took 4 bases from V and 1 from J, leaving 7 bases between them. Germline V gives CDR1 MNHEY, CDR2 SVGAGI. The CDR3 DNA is TGTGCCAGCAGTTGGCAGGGCCAAGAGACCCAGTACTTC. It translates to CASSWQGQETQYF.

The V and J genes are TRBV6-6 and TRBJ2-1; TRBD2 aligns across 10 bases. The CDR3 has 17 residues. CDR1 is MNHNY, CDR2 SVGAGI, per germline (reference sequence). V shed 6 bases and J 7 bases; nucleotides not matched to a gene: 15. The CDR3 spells CASRPRGSGRLGNEQFF. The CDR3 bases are TGTGCCAGCAGACCCCGCGGTAGCGGGAGGCTCGGGAATGAGCAGTTCTTC.

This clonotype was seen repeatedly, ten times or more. In DNA, the CDR3 is TGCAGTGCTAGAGACCGGACTAGCGGGACACAAGAGACCCAGTACTTC. It specifies CSARDRTSGTQETQYF. J is TRBJ2-5 and V is TRBV20-1; 12 nucleotides match TRBD2. V shed 0 bases, J shed 2 bases, and the junction held 4 bases outside the gene matches. The CDR3 consists of 16 residues. CDR1 and CDR2 from the germline V gene are DFQATT and SNEGSKA (reference sequence).

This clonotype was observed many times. CDR3 in DNA: TGTGCCAGCTCACCACAGGTTACCTACGAGCAGTACTTC. Amino acid sequence: CASSPQVTYEQYF. The J gene is TRBJ2-7, the V gene TRBV18, with D uncertain. CDR1 KGHSH and CDR2 LQKENI come from the germline V gene. The CDR3 totals 13 residues. With 1 base removed from V and 2 bases from J, the gap between germline ends came to 6 bases.

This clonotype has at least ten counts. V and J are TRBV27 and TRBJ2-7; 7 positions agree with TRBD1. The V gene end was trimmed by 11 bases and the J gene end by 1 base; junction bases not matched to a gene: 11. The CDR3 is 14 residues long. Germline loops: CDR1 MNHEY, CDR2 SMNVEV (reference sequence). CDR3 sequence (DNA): TGTGCCGTACGACCGGGACAGTATTCCTACGAGCAGTACTTC. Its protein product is CAVRPGQYSYEQYF.

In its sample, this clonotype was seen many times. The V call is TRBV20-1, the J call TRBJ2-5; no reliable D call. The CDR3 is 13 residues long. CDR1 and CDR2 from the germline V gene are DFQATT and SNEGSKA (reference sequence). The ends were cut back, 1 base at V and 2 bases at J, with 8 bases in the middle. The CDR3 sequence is CSARAGQQETQYF. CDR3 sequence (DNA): TGCAGTGCTAGAGCAGGCCAACAAGAGACCCAGTACTTC.

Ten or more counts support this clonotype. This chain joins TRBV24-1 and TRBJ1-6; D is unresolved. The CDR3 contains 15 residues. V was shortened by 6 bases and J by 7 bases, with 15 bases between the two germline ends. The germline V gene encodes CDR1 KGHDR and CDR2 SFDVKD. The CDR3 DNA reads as TGTGCCACCAGTTGTAGAACACCTATCAATTCACCCCTCCACTTT. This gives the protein CATSCRTPINSPLHF.

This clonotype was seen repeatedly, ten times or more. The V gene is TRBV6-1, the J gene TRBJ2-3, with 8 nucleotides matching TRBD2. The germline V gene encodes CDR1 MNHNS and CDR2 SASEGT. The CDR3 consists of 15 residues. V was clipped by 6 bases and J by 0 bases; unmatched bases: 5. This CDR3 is CASSRSGDSTDTQYF. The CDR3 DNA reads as TGTGCCAGCAGCCGTAGCGGGGATAGCACAGATACGCAGTATTTT.

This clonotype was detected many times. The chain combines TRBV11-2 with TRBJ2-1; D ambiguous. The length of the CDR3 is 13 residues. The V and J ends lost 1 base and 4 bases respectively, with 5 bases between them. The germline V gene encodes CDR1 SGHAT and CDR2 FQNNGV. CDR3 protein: CASSLGLYNEQFF. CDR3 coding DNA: TGTGCCAGCAGCTTAGGCCTTTACAATGAGCAGTTCTTC.

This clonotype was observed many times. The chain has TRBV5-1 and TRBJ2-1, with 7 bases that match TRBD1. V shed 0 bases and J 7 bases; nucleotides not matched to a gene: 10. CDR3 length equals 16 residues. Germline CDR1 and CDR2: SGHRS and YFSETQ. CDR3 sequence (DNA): TGCGCCAGCAGCTTGGATGCCCGAGGGGGCAAGAATGAGCAGTTCTTC. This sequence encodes CASSLDARGGKNEQFF.

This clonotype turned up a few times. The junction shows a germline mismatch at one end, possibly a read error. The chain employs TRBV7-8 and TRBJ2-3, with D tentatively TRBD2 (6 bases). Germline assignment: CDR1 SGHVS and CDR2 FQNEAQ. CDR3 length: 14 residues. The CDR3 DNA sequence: TGTGCCGGCAGACCGCAGCGGGGCACAGATACGCAGTATTTT. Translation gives CAGRPQRGTDTQYF.

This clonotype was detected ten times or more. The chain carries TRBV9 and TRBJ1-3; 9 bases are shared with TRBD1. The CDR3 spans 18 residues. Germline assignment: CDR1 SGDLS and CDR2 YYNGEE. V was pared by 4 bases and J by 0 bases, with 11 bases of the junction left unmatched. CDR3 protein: CASSPGTGNRFSGNTIYF. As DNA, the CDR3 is TGTGCCAGCAGCCCTGGGACAGGGAACAGATTCTCTGGAAACACCATATATTTT.

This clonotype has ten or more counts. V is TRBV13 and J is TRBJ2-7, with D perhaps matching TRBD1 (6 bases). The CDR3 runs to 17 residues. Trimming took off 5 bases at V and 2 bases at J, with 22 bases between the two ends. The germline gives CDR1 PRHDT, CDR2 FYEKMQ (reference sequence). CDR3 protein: CASSPGAGQLPPYEQYF. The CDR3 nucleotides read TGTGCCAGCAGCCCCGGAGCCGGACAGCTCCCACCCTACGAGCAGTACTTC.

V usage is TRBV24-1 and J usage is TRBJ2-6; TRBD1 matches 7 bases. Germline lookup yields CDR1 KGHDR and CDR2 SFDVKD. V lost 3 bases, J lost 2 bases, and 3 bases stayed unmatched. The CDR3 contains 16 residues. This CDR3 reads CATSDRGGAGANVLTF. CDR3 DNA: TGTGCCACCAGTGATAGAGGGGGCGCTGGGGCCAACGTCCTGACTTTC.

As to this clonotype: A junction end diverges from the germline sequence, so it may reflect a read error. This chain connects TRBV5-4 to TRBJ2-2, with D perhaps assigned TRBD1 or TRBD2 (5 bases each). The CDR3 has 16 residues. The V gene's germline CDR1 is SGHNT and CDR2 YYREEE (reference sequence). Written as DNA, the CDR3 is TGTGCCAGCAGCTCGGGGACGACAAGGAACACCGGGGAGCTGTGTTTT. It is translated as CASSSGTTRNTGELCF.

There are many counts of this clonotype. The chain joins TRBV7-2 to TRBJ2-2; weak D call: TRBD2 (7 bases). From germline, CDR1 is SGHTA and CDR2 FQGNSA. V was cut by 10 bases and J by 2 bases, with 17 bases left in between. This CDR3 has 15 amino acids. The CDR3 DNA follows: TGTGCCACCCCTCGAGGGGGGGTAAACACCGGGGAGCTGTTTTTT. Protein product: CATPRGGVNTGELFF.

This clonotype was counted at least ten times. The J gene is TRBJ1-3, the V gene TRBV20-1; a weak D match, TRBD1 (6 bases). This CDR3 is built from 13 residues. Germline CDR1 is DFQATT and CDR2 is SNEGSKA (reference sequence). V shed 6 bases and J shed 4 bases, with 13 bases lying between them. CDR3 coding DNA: TGCAGTGCCAGTCCCGGGACAGGAAACACCATATATTTT. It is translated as CSASPGTGNTIYF.

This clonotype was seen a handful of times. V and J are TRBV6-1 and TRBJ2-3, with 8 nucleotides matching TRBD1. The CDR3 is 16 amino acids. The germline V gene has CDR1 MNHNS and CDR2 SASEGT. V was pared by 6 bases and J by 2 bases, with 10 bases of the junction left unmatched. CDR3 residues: CASRTRDRGLTDTQYF. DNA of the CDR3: TGTGCCAGCAGGACCCGCGACAGGGGACTCACAGATACGCAGTATTTT.

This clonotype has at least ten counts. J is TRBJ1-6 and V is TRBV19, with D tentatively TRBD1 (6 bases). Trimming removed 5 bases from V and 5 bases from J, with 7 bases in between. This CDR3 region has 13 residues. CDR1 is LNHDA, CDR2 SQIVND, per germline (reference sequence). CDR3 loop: CASSGTNNSPLHF. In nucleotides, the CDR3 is TGTGCCAGTAGTGGGACAAATAATTCACCCCTCCACTTT.

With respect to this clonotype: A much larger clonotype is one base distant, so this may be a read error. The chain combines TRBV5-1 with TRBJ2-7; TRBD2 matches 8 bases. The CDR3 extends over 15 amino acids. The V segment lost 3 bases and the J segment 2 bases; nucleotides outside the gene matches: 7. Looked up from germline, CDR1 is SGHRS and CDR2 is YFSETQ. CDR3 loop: CASSSATSGPYEQYF. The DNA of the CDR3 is TGCGCCAGCAGCTCGGCCACTAGCGGCCCCTACGAGCAGTACTTC.

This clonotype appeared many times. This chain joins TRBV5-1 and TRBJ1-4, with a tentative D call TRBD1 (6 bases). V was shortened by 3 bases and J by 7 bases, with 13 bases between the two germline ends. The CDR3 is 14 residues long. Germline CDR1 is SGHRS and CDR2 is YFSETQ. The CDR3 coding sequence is TGCGCCAGCAGCTACGGCAGGGGAAGTGAAAAACTGTTTTTT. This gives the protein CASSYGRGSEKLFF.